The clone carrying this T cell receptor beta chain was observed a few times. Its cognate antigen is unknown. The data originate from a study of OX40 agonist ivuxolimab in advanced cancers. Study-wide context: Dose-escalation cases comprised hepatocellular carcinoma, melanoma, renal cell or head and neck cancer.

General observations from the study: CD4+ and CD8+ blood T cells expanded clonally by week 6 at 0.1 to 3.0 mg/kg. Relative to CD4+, CD8+ T cells held more expanded clones on average. Also showing low normalized T-cell clonal expansion were some of the nonresponders.

Germline CDR1 and CDR2: SGDLS and YYNGEE. Trimming left V 5 bases short and J 4 bases short, with 13 bases between. The CDR3 totals 14 residues. Profiled with immunoSEQ multiplex PCR; TCRdb holds only in-frame clones, not every one. This sample has just over 30,000 clones, with 70% to 90% found just once. The chain links TRBV9 to TRBJ1-5; D perhaps matches TRBD1 (5 bases). Sequenced here: CD4+ or CD8+ T cells sorted from blood, sampled in a trial of the OX40 agonist ivuxolimab. The sequence was collected from an adult with an advanced solid tumor such as melanoma, head and neck, liver or kidney cancer. The CDR3 coding sequence is TGTGCCAGCAGTGCGCTTGGGGGGAATCAGCCCCAGCATTTT. This codes for CASSALGGNQPQHF. Supplemented by reference TRBV9 and TRBJ1-5, the full variable domain reads DSGVTQTPKHLITATGQRVTLRCSPRSGDLSVYWYQQSLDQGLQFLIQYYNGEERAKGNILERFSAQQFPDLHSELNLSSLELGDSALYFCASSALGGNQPQHFGDGTRLSIL.